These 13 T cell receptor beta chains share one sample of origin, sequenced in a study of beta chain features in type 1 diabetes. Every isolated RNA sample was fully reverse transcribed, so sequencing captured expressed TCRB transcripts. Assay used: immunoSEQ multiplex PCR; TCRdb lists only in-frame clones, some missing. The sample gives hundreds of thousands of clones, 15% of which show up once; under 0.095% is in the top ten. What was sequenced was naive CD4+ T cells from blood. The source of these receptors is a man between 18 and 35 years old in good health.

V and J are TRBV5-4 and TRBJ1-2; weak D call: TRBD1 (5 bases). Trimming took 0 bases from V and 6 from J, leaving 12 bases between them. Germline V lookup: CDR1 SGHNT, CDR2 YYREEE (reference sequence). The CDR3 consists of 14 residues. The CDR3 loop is CASSLGLGEDGYTF. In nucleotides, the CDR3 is TGTGCCAGCAGCTTGGGGCTAGGGGAGGATGGCTACACCTTC.

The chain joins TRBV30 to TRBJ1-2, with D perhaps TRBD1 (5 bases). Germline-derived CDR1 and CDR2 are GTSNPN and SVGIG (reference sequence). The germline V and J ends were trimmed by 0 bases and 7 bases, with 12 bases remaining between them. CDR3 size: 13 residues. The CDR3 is CAWSVRRATGYTF. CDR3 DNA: TGTGCCTGGAGTGTCCGCAGGGCTACTGGCTACACCTTC.

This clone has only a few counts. The CDR3 loop reads CASSLFGTNTGELFF. The CDR3 bases are TGTGCCAGCAGTTTATTTGGGACAAACACCGGGGAGCTGTTTTTT. V and J are TRBV27 and TRBJ2-2; tentative D call: TRBD1 (6 bases). Per the germline V gene, CDR1 is MNHEY and CDR2 is SMNVEV (reference sequence). This CDR3 is 15 amino acids long. V was cut by 1 base and J by 2 bases, with 8 bases left in between.

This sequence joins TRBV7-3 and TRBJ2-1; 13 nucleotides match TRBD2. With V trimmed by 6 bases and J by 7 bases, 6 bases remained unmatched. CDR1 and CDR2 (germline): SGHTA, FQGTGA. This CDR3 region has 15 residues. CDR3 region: CASRRTSGSGNEQFF. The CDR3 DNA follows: TGTGCCAGCAGACGGACTAGCGGGAGTGGTAATGAGCAGTTCTTC.

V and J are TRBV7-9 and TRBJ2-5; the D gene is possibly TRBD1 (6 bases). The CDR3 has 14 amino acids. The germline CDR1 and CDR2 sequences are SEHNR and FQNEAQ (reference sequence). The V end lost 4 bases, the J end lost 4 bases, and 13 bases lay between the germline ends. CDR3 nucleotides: TGTGCCAGCAGCTACCCAGTACAGGGAGAGACCCAGTACTTC. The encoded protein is CASSYPVQGETQYF.

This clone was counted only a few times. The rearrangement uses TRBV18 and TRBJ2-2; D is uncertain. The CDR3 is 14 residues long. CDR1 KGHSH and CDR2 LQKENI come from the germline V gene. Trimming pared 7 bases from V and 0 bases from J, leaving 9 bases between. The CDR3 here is CASYEKTNTGELFF. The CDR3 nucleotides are TGTGCCAGCTACGAGAAGACGAACACCGGGGAGCTGTTTTTT.

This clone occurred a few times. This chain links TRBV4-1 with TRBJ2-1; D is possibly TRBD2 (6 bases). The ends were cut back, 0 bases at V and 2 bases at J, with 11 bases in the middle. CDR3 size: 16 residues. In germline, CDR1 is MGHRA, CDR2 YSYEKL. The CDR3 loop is CASSQDRLVAYNEQFF. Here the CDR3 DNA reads TGCGCCAGCAGCCAAGATAGACTAGTAGCCTACAATGAGCAGTTCTTC.

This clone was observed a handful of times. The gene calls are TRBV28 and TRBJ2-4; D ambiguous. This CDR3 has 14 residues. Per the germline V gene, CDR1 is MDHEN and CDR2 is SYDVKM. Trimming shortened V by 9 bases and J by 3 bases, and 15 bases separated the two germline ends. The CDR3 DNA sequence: TGTGCCAGTTCCAGGCCGCTAGTCAAAAACATTCAGTACTTC. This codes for CASSRPLVKNIQYF.

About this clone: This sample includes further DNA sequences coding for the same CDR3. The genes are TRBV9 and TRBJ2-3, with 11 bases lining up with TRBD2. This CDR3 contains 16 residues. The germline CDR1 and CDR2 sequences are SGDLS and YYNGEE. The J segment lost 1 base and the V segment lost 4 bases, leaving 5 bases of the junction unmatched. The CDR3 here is CASSPRTSGRTDTQYF. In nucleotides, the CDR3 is TGTGCCAGCAGCCCCCGGACTAGCGGGCGCACAGATACGCAGTATTTT.

CDR3 region: CASSEVGHGYTF. CDR3 coding DNA: TGTGCCAGCAGTGAAGTGGGGCATGGCTACACCTTC. The J gene is TRBJ1-2, the V gene TRBV6-1; possibly TRBD1 for D (5 bases). Germline CDR1 is MNHNS and CDR2 is SASEGT. This CDR3 region has 12 residues. Trimming cost V 1 base and J 6 bases, with 6 bases left between them.

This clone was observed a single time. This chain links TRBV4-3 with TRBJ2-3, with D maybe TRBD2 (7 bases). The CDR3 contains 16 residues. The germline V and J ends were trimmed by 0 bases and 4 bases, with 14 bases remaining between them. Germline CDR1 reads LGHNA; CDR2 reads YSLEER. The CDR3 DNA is TGCGCCAGCAGCCAAGATCGGGGGGCTCACCCAGATACGCAGTATTTT. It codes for CASSQDRGAHPDTQYF.

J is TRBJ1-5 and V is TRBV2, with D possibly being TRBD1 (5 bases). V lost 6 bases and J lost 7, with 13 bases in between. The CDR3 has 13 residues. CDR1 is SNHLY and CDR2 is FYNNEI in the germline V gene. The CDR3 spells CASSGTARQPQHF. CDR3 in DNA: TGTGCCAGCAGCGGGACGGCCCGACAGCCCCAGCATTTT.

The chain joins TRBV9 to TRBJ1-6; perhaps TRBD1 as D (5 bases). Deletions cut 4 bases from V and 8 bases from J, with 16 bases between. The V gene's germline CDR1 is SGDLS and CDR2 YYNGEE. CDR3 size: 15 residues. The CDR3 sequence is CASSPRGGKDSPLHF. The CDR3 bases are TGTGCCAGCAGCCCCCGTGGGGGGAAAGATTCACCCCTCCACTTT. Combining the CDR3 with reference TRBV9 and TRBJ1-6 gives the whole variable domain DSGVTQTPKHLITATGQRVTLRCSPRSGDLSVYWYQQSLDQGLQFLIQYYNGEERAKGNILERFSAQQFPDLHSELNLSSLELGDSALYFCASSPRGGKDSPLHFGNGTRLTVT.